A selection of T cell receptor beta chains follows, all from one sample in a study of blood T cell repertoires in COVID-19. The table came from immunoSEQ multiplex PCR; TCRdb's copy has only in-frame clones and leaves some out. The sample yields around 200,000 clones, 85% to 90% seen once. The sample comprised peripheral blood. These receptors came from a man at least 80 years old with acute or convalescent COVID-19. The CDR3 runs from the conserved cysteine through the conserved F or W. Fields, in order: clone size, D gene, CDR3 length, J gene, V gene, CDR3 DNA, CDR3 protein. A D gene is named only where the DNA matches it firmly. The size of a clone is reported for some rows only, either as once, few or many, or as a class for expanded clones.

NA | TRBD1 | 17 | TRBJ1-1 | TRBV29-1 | TGCAGCGTTGGGAGAGGACAGGGGACAGGTGCTCGTGATGAAGCTTTCTTT | CSVGRGQGTGARDEAFF
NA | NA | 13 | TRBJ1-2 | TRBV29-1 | TGCAGCGTTGCCTCGACAGAATCCTATGGCTACACCTTC | CSVASTESYGYTF
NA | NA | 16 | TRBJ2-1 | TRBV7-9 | TGTGCCAGCAGCCTCGGGGACATCTCCCCCTACAATGAGCAGTTCTTC | CASSLGDISPYNEQFF
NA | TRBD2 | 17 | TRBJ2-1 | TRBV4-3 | TGCGCCAGCAGCCAAGGGGGTGGGGGACTAGCCCGAGGGTGGCAGTTCTTC | CASSQGGGGLARGWQFF
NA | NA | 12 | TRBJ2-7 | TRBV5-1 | TGCGCCAGCAGCTTGTGGGCAGACGAGCAGTACTTC | CASSLWADEQYF
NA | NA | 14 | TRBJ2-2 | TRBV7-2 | TGTGCCAGCAGCACCGTCAGGGGTCCCGGGGAGCTGTTTTTT | CASSTVRGPGELFF
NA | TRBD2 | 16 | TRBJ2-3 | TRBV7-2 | TGTGCCAGCAGCCCGACACTAGCGGGAGGGACAGATACGCAGTATTTT | CASSPTLAGGTDTQYF
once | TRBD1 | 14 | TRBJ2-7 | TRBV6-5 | TGTGCCAGCAGCTCTAGACAGGGCCCATACGAGCAGTACTTC | CASSSRQGPYEQYF
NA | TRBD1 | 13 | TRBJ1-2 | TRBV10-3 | TGTGCCATCAGTCAGGGGGCAGTTTATGGCTACACCTTC | CAISQGAVYGYTF
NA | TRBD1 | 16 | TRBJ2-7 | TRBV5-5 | TGTGCCAGCAGCTCCTTATTGACAGGGGCCTCCTACGAGCAGTACTTC | CASSSLLTGASYEQYF
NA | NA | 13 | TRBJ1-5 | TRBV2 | TGTGCCAGTGAAAGGGAGATCAATCAGCCCCAGCATTTT | CASEREINQPQHF